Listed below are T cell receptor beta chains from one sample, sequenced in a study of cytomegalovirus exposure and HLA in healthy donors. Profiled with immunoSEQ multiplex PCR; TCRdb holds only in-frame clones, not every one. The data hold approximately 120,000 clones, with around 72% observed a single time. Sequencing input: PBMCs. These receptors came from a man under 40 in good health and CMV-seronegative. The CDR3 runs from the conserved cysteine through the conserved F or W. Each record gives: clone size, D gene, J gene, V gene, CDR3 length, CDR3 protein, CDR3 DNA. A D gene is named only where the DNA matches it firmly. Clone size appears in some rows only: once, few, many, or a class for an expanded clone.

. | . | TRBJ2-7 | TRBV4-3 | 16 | CASSQVLSRASYEQYF | TGCGCCAGCAGCCAAGTTCTTTCCAGGGCGTCCTACGAGCAGTACTTC
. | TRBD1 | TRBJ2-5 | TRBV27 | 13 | CASRGQGQETQYF | TGTGCCAGCAGAGGACAGGGCCAAGAGACCCAGTACTTC
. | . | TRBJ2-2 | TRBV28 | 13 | CASRTGGTGELFF | TGTGCCAGCAGGACAGGAGGCACCGGGGAGCTGTTTTTT
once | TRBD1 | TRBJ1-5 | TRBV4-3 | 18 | CASSQDPGLGTGVQPQHF | TGCGCCAGCAGCCAAGATCCCGGTTTAGGGACAGGGGTTCAGCCCCAGCATTTT
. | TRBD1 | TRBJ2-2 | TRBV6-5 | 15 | CASSSGTGNTGELFF | TGTGCCAGCAGTTCGGGGACAGGGAACACCGGGGAGCTGTTTTTT
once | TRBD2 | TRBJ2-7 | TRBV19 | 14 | CASTRGGPPYEQYF | TGTGCCAGTACCCGGGGGGGCCCCCCCTACGAGCAGTACTTC
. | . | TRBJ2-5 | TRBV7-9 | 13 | CASIGDLGETQYF | TGTGCCAGCATAGGGGATCTGGGAGAGACCCAGTACTTC
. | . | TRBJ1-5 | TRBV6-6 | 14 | CASSRGNGNQPQHF | TGTGCCAGCAGTCGAGGCAACGGCAATCAGCCCCAGCATTTT
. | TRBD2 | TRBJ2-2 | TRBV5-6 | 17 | CASSWGLAGARAGELFF | TGTGCCAGCAGCTGGGGACTAGCGGGGGCACGTGCCGGGGAGCTGTTTTTT
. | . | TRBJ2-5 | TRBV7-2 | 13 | CASSLTGGETQYF | TGTGCCAGCAGCTTGACTGGCGGAGAGACCCAGTACTTC
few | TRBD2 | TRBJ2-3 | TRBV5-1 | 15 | CASSFSRGGTDTQYF | TGCGCCAGCAGCTTTAGTCGGGGGGGCACAGATACGCAGTATTTT
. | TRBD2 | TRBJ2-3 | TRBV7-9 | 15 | CSSSLLAGVTDTQYF | TGTTCCAGCAGCCTACTAGCGGGGGTCACAGATACGCAGTATTTT
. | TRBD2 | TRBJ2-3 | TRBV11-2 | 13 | CACTSGSRDTQYF | TGTGCCTGTACTAGCGGGTCAAGGGATACGCAGTATTTT
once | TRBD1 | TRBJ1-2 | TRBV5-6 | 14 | CASSLFRDSYGYTF | TGTGCCAGCAGCTTGTTCCGGGACAGCTATGGCTACACCTTC
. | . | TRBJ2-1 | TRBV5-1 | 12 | CASKSGANEQFF | TGCGCCAGCAAGAGTGGGGCTAATGAGCAGTTCTTC
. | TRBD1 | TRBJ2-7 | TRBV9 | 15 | CASSVGQGAAYEQYF | TGTGCCAGCAGCGTTGGACAGGGGGCCGCCTACGAGCAGTACTTC
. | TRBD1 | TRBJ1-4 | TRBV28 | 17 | CASSLTGDNIGGEKLFF | TGTGCCAGCAGTTTAACAGGGGACAATATCGGCGGTGAAAAACTGTTTTTT
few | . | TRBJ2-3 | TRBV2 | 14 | CASSELDFTDTQYF | TGTGCCAGCAGTGAACTGGACTTCACAGATACGCAGTATTTT
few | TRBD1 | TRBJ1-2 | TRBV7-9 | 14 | CASSLSTGGDGYTF | TGTGCCAGCAGCTTATCGACAGGGGGTGATGGCTACACCTTC
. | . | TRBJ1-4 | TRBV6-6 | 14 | CASSFAGSHEKLFF | TGTGCCAGCAGTTTCGCGGGATCCCATGAAAAACTGTTTTTT
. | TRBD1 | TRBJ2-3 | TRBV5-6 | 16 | CASSLLSGQWTDTQYF | TGTGCCAGCAGCTTGTTATCGGGACAGTGGACAGATACGCAGTATTTT
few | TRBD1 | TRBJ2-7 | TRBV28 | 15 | CASIYSGTGGYEQYF | TGTGCCAGCATCTATTCCGGGACAGGGGGGTACGAGCAGTACTTC
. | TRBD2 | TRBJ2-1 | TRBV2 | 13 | CASSDIAGNEQFF | TGTGCCAGCAGTGATATAGCGGGGAATGAGCAGTTCTTC
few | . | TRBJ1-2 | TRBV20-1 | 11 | CSARSGGGYTF | TGCAGTGCTAGATCGGGGGGTGGCTACACCTTC
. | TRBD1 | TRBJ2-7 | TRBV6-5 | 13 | CASSTGVVYEQYF | TGTGCCAGCAGTACAGGGGTAGTTTACGAGCAGTACTTC
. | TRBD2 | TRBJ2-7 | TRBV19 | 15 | CASSFLAGGPYEQYF | TGTGCCAGTAGTTTTCTAGCGGGGGGGCCCTACGAGCAGTACTTC
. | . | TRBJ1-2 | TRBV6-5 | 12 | CATDGGSYGYTF | TGTGCCACGGATGGGGGGAGCTATGGCTACACCTTC